The 27 T cell receptor beta chains below all came from one sample that was sequenced in a study of PD-1 blockade in classical Hodgkin lymphoma. The time point denotes: cycle 4 day 1 (C4D1), after 6 weeks of nivolumab. Each patient relapsed following autologous stem cell transplantation, and prior brentuximab vedotin exposure differed. Generated by immunoSEQ multiplex PCR, the TCRdb table keeps only in-frame clones and is missing some. The sample comprises more than 85,000 clones, roughly 89% of which are singletons, and roughly 19% rests with the top ten. The sequenced sample was peripheral blood mononuclear cells (PBMCs), obtained before the fourth cycle of nivolumab. These receptors came from a human donor with classical Hodgkin lymphoma.

This clone was counted a few times. V gene TRBV7-9 combines with J gene TRBJ1-3, with D possibly matching TRBD1 (5 bases). The CDR3 loop spans 15 amino acids. Germline V CDR1 and CDR2: SEHNR, FQNEAQ (reference sequence). V was pared by 5 bases and J by 0 bases, with 11 bases between. CDR3 sequence: CASSEPTDSGNTIYF. In DNA, the CDR3 is TGTGCCAGCAGCGAACCGACAGACTCTGGAAACACCATATATTTT.

This clone has just a few counts. The CDR3 region is CASSFNQETQYF. The CDR3 bases are TGCGCCAGCAGCTTCAACCAAGAGACCCAGTACTTC. V usage is TRBV5-1 and J usage is TRBJ2-5; no firm D call. Trimming removed 2 bases at V and 0 bases at J, with 2 bases between. Germline CDR1 SGHRS, CDR2 YFSETQ. This CDR3 spans 12 amino acids.

The chain combines TRBV10-3 with TRBJ2-3; D remains unclear. V lost 2 bases to trimming and J lost 2 bases, with 11 bases between them. From germline, CDR1 is ENHRY and CDR2 SYGVKD. This CDR3 is 15 amino acids long. The CDR3 nucleotides read TGTGCCATCAGTGAGGGCACGAGATCCACAGATACGCAGTATTTT. Its translation is CAISEGTRSTDTQYF.

This chain uses TRBV11-2 with TRBJ2-3; tentatively, D is TRBD1 (6 bases). CDR3 length: 14 amino acids. The germline gives CDR1 SGHAT, CDR2 FQNNGV. Trimming removed 5 bases at V and 3 bases at J, with 12 bases between. CDR3 sequence reads: CASSRLGQTDTQYF. DNA of the CDR3: TGTGCCAGCAGCCGATTAGGACAGACAGATACGCAGTATTTT.

On this clone: The junction differs from germline at one of its ends, possibly a read error. This rearrangement joins TRBV4-2 to TRBJ2-5; 9 bases are shared with TRBD1. The end of the DNA is better explained by TRBJ2-7, so the J call may be wrong. The CDR3 is 16 residues long. The germline CDR1 and CDR2 sequences are LGHNA and YNFKEQ. The CDR3 DNA reads as TGTGCCAGCAGCCACCTCACCGGGACAGGGTCCTCCGAGCAGTACTTC. Residues: CASSHLTGTGSSEQYF.

J is TRBJ2-1 and V is TRBV7-9, with 7 bases aligning to TRBD2. The CDR3 loop spans 15 amino acids. V gave up 7 bases and J gave up 4 bases; unmatched junction bases: 10. Germline V gives CDR1 SEHNR, CDR2 FQNEAQ (reference sequence). As DNA, the CDR3 is TGTGCCAGCACCTCTGTGAGCGGGGCGTACAATGAGCAGTTCTTC. This gives the protein CASTSVSGAYNEQFF.

The J gene is TRBJ1-1, the V gene TRBV7-9; D gene ambiguous. The CDR3 length is 14 residues. The germline CDR1 and CDR2 sequences are SEHNR and FQNEAQ (reference sequence). V was shortened by 3 bases and J by 2 bases, with 10 bases between the two germline ends. The DNA for the CDR3 is TGTGCCAGCAGCTTTGGAGGGTTCAACACTGAAGCTTTCTTT. It codes for CASSFGGFNTEAFF.

The chain has TRBV10-2 and TRBJ2-7, with 10 bases fitting TRBD2. From germline, CDR1 is WSHSY and CDR2 SAAADI. There are 14 residues in the CDR3. With 6 bases clipped from V and 4 bases from J, the junction kept 6 bases outside the gene matches. The DNA for the CDR3 is TGCGCCAGCAGCCCAAGCGGGAGGGCTTACGAGCAGTACTTC. This gives the protein CASSPSGRAYEQYF.

The CDR3: CASRLGLSGNTIYF. Written as DNA, the CDR3 is TGTGCCAGCAGGCTGGGGCTCTCTGGAAACACCATATATTTT. The rearrangement joins TRBV6-5 to TRBJ1-3, with a possible D match to TRBD1 (5 bases). Germline V gives CDR1 MNHEY, CDR2 SVGAGI. CDR3 length equals 14 residues. Trimming shortened V by 6 bases and J by 0 bases, and 9 bases separated the two germline ends.

This clone has only one observation. This sequence joins TRBV28 and TRBJ1-4, with D possibly being TRBD1 (6 bases). This CDR3 comprises 16 residues. CDR1 MDHEN and CDR2 SYDVKM come from the germline V gene. Trimming took off 2 bases at V and 8 bases at J, with 18 bases between the two ends. The CDR3 nucleotides read TGTGCCAGCAGTTTAGTGGACAGTTTAAAGAGGGAAAAACTGTTTTTT. Residues: CASSLVDSLKREKLFF.

The chain links TRBV2 to TRBJ2-5; TRBD2 might be the D (5 bases). This CDR3 has 13 amino acids. The germline V gene encodes CDR1 SNHLY and CDR2 FYNNEI. V lost 10 bases to trimming and J lost 5 bases, with 17 bases between them. The CDR3 spells CAILTRPGETQYF. CDR3 sequence (DNA): TGTGCCATCCTAACTAGGCCGGGGGAGACCCAGTACTTC.

The chain is built from TRBV28 and TRBJ2-7; D is unclear. Looked up from germline, CDR1 is MDHEN and CDR2 is SYDVKM. V was clipped by 3 bases and J by 6 bases, with 9 bases between them. The CDR3 contains 12 residues. The CDR3 nucleotides are TGTGCCAGCAGTTTTCCGGGCCCCGAGCAGTACTTC. It codes for CASSFPGPEQYF.

The chain carries TRBV29-1 and TRBJ1-1; D may be TRBD1 (5 bases). CDR1 SQVTM and CDR2 ANQGSEA come from the germline V gene. CDR3 length equals 13 residues. With 4 bases removed from V and 0 bases from J, the gap between germline ends came to 9 bases. CDR3: CSVVGDMNTEAFF. Written as DNA, the CDR3 is TGCAGCGTTGTGGGGGATATGAACACTGAAGCTTTCTTT.

V usage is TRBV29-1 and J usage is TRBJ2-7; D perhaps matches TRBD1 (6 bases). The germline V gene has CDR1 SQVTM and CDR2 ANQGSEA. This CDR3 spans 12 amino acids. Trimming took 7 bases from V and 3 from J, leaving 13 bases between them. This CDR3 reads CSGITGIYEQYF. CDR3 nucleotides: TGCAGCGGGATAACAGGGATCTACGAGCAGTACTTC.

The chain uses TRBV9 and TRBJ2-3; D is unclear. V shed 4 bases and J shed 4 bases, with 10 bases lying between them. Germline CDR1 SGDLS, CDR2 YYNGEE. This CDR3 region has 13 residues. CDR3 sequence reads: CASSRHLADTQYF. CDR3 coding DNA: TGTGCCAGCAGCCGGCACCTCGCAGATACGCAGTATTTT. The full variable domain, completed using reference TRBV9 and TRBJ2-3, is DSGVTQTPKHLITATGQRVTLRCSPRSGDLSVYWYQQSLDQGLQFLIQYYNGEERAKGNILERFSAQQFPDLHSELNLSSLELGDSALYFCASSRHLADTQYFGPGTRLTVL.

This chain uses TRBV10-1 with TRBJ1-1; D ambiguous. The CDR3 consists of 13 residues. V was trimmed by 3 bases and J by 1 base, leaving 6 bases between them. From germline, CDR1 is WNHNN and CDR2 SYGVQD (reference sequence). The CDR3 loop reads CASSDGRNTEAFF. CDR3 bases: TGCGCCAGCAGTGATGGACGGAACACTGAAGCTTTCTTT.

The V gene is TRBV12-5, the J gene TRBJ2-1, with D possibly being TRBD2 (6 bases). The CDR3 spans 15 residues. Germline V CDR1 and CDR2: LGHNT, FRNRAP. V lost 1 base, J lost 9 bases, and 16 bases lay in between. The CDR3 region is CASGLEASVGSEQFF. The CDR3 DNA follows: TGTGCTAGTGGTTTGGAGGCTAGCGTGGGGAGTGAGCAGTTCTTC.

The chain joins TRBV14 to TRBJ1-1; weak D call: TRBD1 (5 bases). Trimming removed 0 bases at V and 10 bases at J, with 15 bases between. Germline V lookup: CDR1 SGHDN, CDR2 FVKESK. This CDR3 region has 14 residues. CDR3 sequence reads: CASSQEVPGTGAFF. The CDR3, as DNA: TGTGCCAGCAGCCAAGAGGTCCCCGGGACGGGAGCTTTCTTT.

The chain has TRBV29-1 and TRBJ2-1; TRBD2 aligns across 9 bases. From germline, CDR1 is SQVTM and CDR2 ANQGSEA. The J segment lost 7 bases and the V segment lost 0 bases, leaving 7 bases of the junction unmatched. CDR3 length: 15 amino acids. In DNA, the CDR3 is TGCAGCGTTGAAGATCGGCGGGAGGGCCGGAATGAGCAGTTCTTC. This translates into CSVEDRREGRNEQFF.

This chain uses TRBV5-4 with TRBJ2-7; TRBD1 agrees at 7 bases. CDR1 and CDR2 (germline): SGHNT, YYREEE (reference sequence). The length of the CDR3 is 15 residues. The V and J ends lost 4 bases and 5 bases, in that order; junction bases with no gene match: 12. The CDR3 here is CASSPRQGGMHEQYF. The CDR3 bases are TGTGCCAGCAGCCCACGACAGGGTGGTATGCACGAGCAGTACTTC.

This clone was detected once. The J gene is TRBJ2-7, the V gene TRBV15; the match to TRBD1 covers 8 bases. V shed 1 base, J shed 5 bases, and the junction held 4 bases outside the gene matches. The CDR3 has 14 residues. Germline V lookup: CDR1 LNHNV, CDR2 YYDKDF (reference sequence). CDR3 protein: CATSRGTGSDEQYF. For the CDR3, the DNA is TGTGCCACCAGCAGAGGGACAGGGAGCGACGAGCAGTACTTC. Drawing the rest from reference TRBV15 and TRBJ2-7, the complete variable domain is DAMVIQNPRYQVTQFGKPVTLSCSQTLNHNVMYWYQQKSSQAPKLLFHYYDKDFNNEADTPDNFQSRRPNTSFCFLDIRSPGLGDTAMYLCATSRGTGSDEQYFGPGTRLTVT.

V and J are TRBV19 and TRBJ2-2, with TRBD2 matching 14 bases. Per germline, CDR1 LNHDA and CDR2 SQIVND (reference sequence). This CDR3 contains 16 residues. Trimming at V came to 3 bases and at J to 6 bases, leaving 3 bases not matched to a gene. DNA for the CDR3: TGTGCCAGTAGTATGGGGGGACTAGCGGGAGCCGGGGAGCTGTTTTTT. Encoded protein: CASSMGGLAGAGELFF.

This chain joins TRBV18 and TRBJ2-7; TRBD1 matches 9 bases. The CDR3 totals 14 residues. Germline V gene data show CDR1 as KGHSH and CDR2 as LQKENI. J was trimmed by 2 bases and V by 3 bases; bases with no gene match: 2. CDR3 bases: TGTGCCAGCTCACCCGGACAGGGGACCTACGAGCAGTACTTC. This encodes CASSPGQGTYEQYF. Full variable domain (remainder filled in from reference TRBV18 and TRBJ2-7): NAGVMQNPRHLVRRRGQEARLRCSPMKGHSHVYWYRQLPEEGLKFMVYLQKENIIDESGMPKERFSAEFPKEGPSILRIQQVVRGDSAAYFCASSPGQGTYEQYFGPGTRLTVT.

The V gene is TRBV2, the J gene TRBJ1-1; tentative D call: TRBD1 (6 bases). Germline V gene sequence: CDR1 SNHLY, CDR2 FYNNEI. The CDR3 covers 15 residues. Trimming left V 6 bases short and J 6 bases short, with 20 bases between. CDR3 nucleotides: TGTGCCAGCAGCGGCGACGGGCAAAGGGGGGCTGAAGCTTTCTTT. It yields the protein CASSGDGQRGAEAFF.

This rearrangement joins TRBV7-9 to TRBJ1-4; D is possibly TRBD1 (5 bases). Trimming removed 8 bases from V and 7 bases from J, with 17 bases in between. Germline V gene lookup returns CDR1 SEHNR and CDR2 FQNEAQ (reference sequence). This CDR3 is 14 amino acids long. DNA of the CDR3: TGTGCCAGCGAGCCAGACAGCCGTCGTGAAAAACTGTTTTTT. This encodes CASEPDSRREKLFF.

V gene TRBV7-6 combines with J gene TRBJ2-7; perhaps D is TRBD1 or TRBD2 (5 bases each). Trimming shortened V by 5 bases and J by 3 bases, and 8 bases separated the two germline ends. Looked up from germline, CDR1 is SGHVS and CDR2 is FNYEAQ. CDR3 size: 12 residues. The CDR3 DNA is TGTGCCAGCAGCCGGGACGGCTACGAGCAGTACTTC. Amino acid sequence: CASSRDGYEQYF.

The CDR3, as DNA: TGTGCCAGCAGTGGCCAGGGTAGCAATCAGCCCCAGCATTTT. Its translation: CASSGQGSNQPQHF. The J gene is TRBJ1-5, the V gene TRBV2; maybe TRBD1 (5 bases). The CDR3 has 14 amino acids. CDR1 is SNHLY and CDR2 is FYNNEI in the germline V gene. Trimming removed 4 bases at V and 0 bases at J, with 7 bases between.